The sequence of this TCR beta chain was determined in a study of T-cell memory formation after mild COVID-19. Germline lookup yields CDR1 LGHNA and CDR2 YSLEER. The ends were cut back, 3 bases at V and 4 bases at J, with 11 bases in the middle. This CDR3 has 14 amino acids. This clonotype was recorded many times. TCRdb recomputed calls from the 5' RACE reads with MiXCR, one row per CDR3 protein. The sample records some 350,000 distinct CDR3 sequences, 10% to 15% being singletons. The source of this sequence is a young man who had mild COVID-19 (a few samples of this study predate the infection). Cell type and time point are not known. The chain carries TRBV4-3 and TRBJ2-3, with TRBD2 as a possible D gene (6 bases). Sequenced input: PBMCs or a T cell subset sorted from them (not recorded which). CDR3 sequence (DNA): TGCGCCAGCAGCCAGGAGGGGCCACCAGATACGCAGTATTTT. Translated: CASSQEGPPDTQYF.